The rows below give T cell receptor beta chains drawn from one sample of a study of T cell responses to AZD1222 COVID-19 vaccine. The data were produced by immunoSEQ multiplex PCR, yet TCRdb's version contains in-frame clones alone and is incomplete. The table includes around 60,000 clones, just over 90% detected once. The material was peripheral blood, obtained 28 days after the second dose of the MenACWY control vaccine. These receptors were collected from an adult who received the MenACWY meningococcal vaccine as a control. Both conserved end residues are part of each CDR3. The order of the fields is D gene, J gene, V gene, clone size, CDR3 DNA, CDR3 protein. A D gene is named only where the DNA matches it firmly. Expanded clones get a size class; other rows say once, few or many, or leave the size out.

D gene: -; J gene: TRBJ1-2; V gene: TRBV11-2; clone size: -; CDR3 DNA: TGTGCCAGCAGCGCCGGGCCTGGCTACACCTTC; CDR3 protein: CASSAGPGYTF
D gene: -; J gene: TRBJ1-2; V gene: TRBV18; clone size: -; CDR3 DNA: TGTGCCAGCTCACCCCTCTTGGGAGCCAGCCTTAGCTATGGCTACACCTTC; CDR3 protein: CASSPLLGASLSYGYTF
D gene: TRBD2; J gene: TRBJ2-2; V gene: TRBV5-1; clone size: -; CDR3 DNA: TGCGCCAGCCGGGACTCGGCGGGAGTCGGGGAGCTGTTTTTT; CDR3 protein: CASRDSAGVGELFF
D gene: -; J gene: TRBJ1-1; V gene: TRBV7-9; clone size: -; CDR3 DNA: TGTGCCAGCAACAAAGAAGGCATGGGCAAAGCTTTCTTT; CDR3 protein: CASNKEGMGKAFF
D gene: -; J gene: TRBJ2-7; V gene: TRBV5-5; clone size: once; CDR3 DNA: TGTGCCAGCAGCCCCGGGACTGTGATGGCCTACGAGCAGTACTTC; CDR3 protein: CASSPGTVMAYEQYF
D gene: TRBD2; J gene: TRBJ2-7; V gene: TRBV9; clone size: -; CDR3 DNA: TGTGCCAGCAGCGTAGAATCTAGCGGTCCCTACGAGCAGTACTTC; CDR3 protein: CASSVESSGPYEQYF
D gene: -; J gene: TRBJ2-1; V gene: TRBV19; clone size: -; CDR3 DNA: TGTGCCACGTCCGGGACTGGAGGCAATGAGCAGTTCTTC; CDR3 protein: CATSGTGGNEQFF
D gene: -; J gene: TRBJ1-2; V gene: TRBV28; clone size: -; CDR3 DNA: TGTGCCAGCACCGAGAGGGAGTTAGGCTACACCTTC; CDR3 protein: CASTERELGYTF
D gene: -; J gene: TRBJ1-1; V gene: TRBV14; clone size: -; CDR3 DNA: TGTGCCAGCAGCCAAGGGTGGGGGGCAGGTGAAGCTTTCTTT; CDR3 protein: CASSQGWGAGEAFF
D gene: -; J gene: TRBJ2-7; V gene: TRBV7-9; clone size: -; CDR3 DNA: TGTGCCAGCAGCCCCGGCGTACGGACCTACGAGCAGTACTTC; CDR3 protein: CASSPGVRTYEQYF
D gene: -; J gene: TRBJ2-7; V gene: TRBV7-8; clone size: -; CDR3 DNA: TGTGCCAGCAGCCCTAAGGGTCACGAGCAGTACTTC; CDR3 protein: CASSPKGHEQYF
D gene: -; J gene: TRBJ2-2; V gene: TRBV2; clone size: -; CDR3 DNA: TGTGCCAGCAGTGACCGAGTAACCCCGGCCGGGGAGCTGTTTTTT; CDR3 protein: CASSDRVTPAGELFF
D gene: -; J gene: TRBJ2-2; V gene: TRBV28; clone size: -; CDR3 DNA: TGTGCCAGCAGTTTCGGCAGGGCTCCCGGGGAGCTGTTTTTT; CDR3 protein: CASSFGRAPGELFF
D gene: -; J gene: TRBJ2-2; V gene: TRBV5-1; clone size: -; CDR3 DNA: TGCGCCAGCAGCTCAACGTGGCGCGGCAGAACGAACACCGGGGAGCTGTTTTTT; CDR3 protein: CASSSTWRGRTNTGELFF
D gene: TRBD2; J gene: TRBJ2-5; V gene: TRBV7-2; clone size: -; CDR3 DNA: TGTGCCAGCAGCTTAGGGGACTACGCAGAGACCCAGTACTTC; CDR3 protein: CASSLGDYAETQYF
D gene: -; J gene: TRBJ1-1; V gene: TRBV5-6; clone size: -; CDR3 DNA: TGTGCCAGCAGCCTACGGAGGGGGTTCGGGGCGTCTGAAGCTTTCTTT; CDR3 protein: CASSLRRGFGASEAFF
D gene: -; J gene: TRBJ2-1; V gene: TRBV12-5; clone size: -; CDR3 DNA: TGTGCTAGTGGTTTCGTGGGCGCGACACAGCAGTTCTTC; CDR3 protein: CASGFVGATQQFF
D gene: -; J gene: TRBJ1-3; V gene: TRBV2; clone size: -; CDR3 DNA: TGTGCCAGCAGCCCCGTCGCCTCTGGAAACACCATATATTTT; CDR3 protein: CASSPVASGNTIYF
D gene: -; J gene: TRBJ1-2; V gene: TRBV29-1; clone size: -; CDR3 DNA: TGCAGCGGTGAGACGGCGAGCTATGGCTACACCTTC; CDR3 protein: CSGETASYGYTF
D gene: -; J gene: TRBJ2-7; V gene: TRBV3-1/TRBV3-2; clone size: -; CDR3 DNA: TGTGCCAGCAGCCAAGCAGGGGTCTACGAGCAGTACTTC; CDR3 protein: CASSQAGVYEQYF
D gene: -; J gene: TRBJ2-3; V gene: TRBV3-1/TRBV3-2; clone size: -; CDR3 DNA: TGTGCCTCCCTGAGGGGGCGGGATGGCACAGATACGCAGTATTTT; CDR3 protein: CASLRGRDGTDTQYF
D gene: -; J gene: TRBJ2-7; V gene: TRBV11-3; clone size: -; CDR3 DNA: TGTGCCAGCAGCCCGACAGGGAGGGGGGAGCAGTACTTC; CDR3 protein: CASSPTGRGEQYF
D gene: TRBD1; J gene: TRBJ1-5; V gene: TRBV28; clone size: -; CDR3 DNA: TGTGCCAGCAGCTTCACAGGGGGGAACCAGCCCCAGCATTTT; CDR3 protein: CASSFTGGNQPQHF
D gene: TRBD1; J gene: TRBJ2-7; V gene: TRBV19; clone size: -; CDR3 DNA: TGTGCCAGTAGTATTGCCCTACCGGGACAGGGAGGCTACGAGCAGTACTTC; CDR3 protein: CASSIALPGQGGYEQYF
D gene: -; J gene: TRBJ2-6; V gene: TRBV19; clone size: once; CDR3 DNA: TGTGCCAGTAGGGGCCGGGGGTCTGGGGCCAACGTCCTGACTTTC; CDR3 protein: CASRGRGSGANVLTF
D gene: TRBD2; J gene: TRBJ2-5; V gene: TRBV7-9; clone size: -; CDR3 DNA: TGTGCCAGCGCCGGCGGGAGTTTGACAGCAGAGACCCAGTACTTC; CDR3 protein: CASAGGSLTAETQYF
D gene: -; J gene: TRBJ2-7; V gene: TRBV10-2; clone size: -; CDR3 DNA: TGCGCCAGCAGTGGCCTCGTAGGCAGGGGCGAGCAGTACTTC; CDR3 protein: CASSGLVGRGEQYF
D gene: -; J gene: TRBJ2-3; V gene: TRBV15; clone size: -; CDR3 DNA: TGTGCCACCAGCAGAAGTGGTACGCAGTATTTT; CDR3 protein: CATSRSGTQYF
D gene: TRBD2; J gene: TRBJ2-5; V gene: TRBV11-2; clone size: -; CDR3 DNA: TGTGCCAGCAGCTTAGATATAGGCCTAGCGGAAGAGACCCAGTACTTC; CDR3 protein: CASSLDIGLAEETQYF
D gene: -; J gene: TRBJ2-3; V gene: TRBV7-9; clone size: -; CDR3 DNA: TGTGCCAGCAGCTTAACAAAAGATACGCAGTATTTT; CDR3 protein: CASSLTKDTQYF
D gene: -; J gene: TRBJ2-3; V gene: TRBV2; clone size: -; CDR3 DNA: TGTGCCAGCACTCGAATCGGAACTACTAGCACAGATACGCAGTATTTT; CDR3 protein: CASTRIGTTSTDTQYF
D gene: -; J gene: TRBJ1-5; V gene: TRBV11-2; clone size: -; CDR3 DNA: TGTGCCAGCAGCTTAGATCTAGGGGGTGGTCAGCCCCAGCATTTT; CDR3 protein: CASSLDLGGGQPQHF
D gene: TRBD2; J gene: TRBJ2-2; V gene: TRBV28; clone size: -; CDR3 DNA: TGTGCCAGCAGAAATGACGTGGCGGGAGTGGGGGAGCTGTTTTTT; CDR3 protein: CASRNDVAGVGELFF
D gene: -; J gene: TRBJ1-5; V gene: TRBV3-1/TRBV3-2; clone size: -; CDR3 DNA: TGTGCCAGCAGCCAATCTCAGCCCCAGCATTTT; CDR3 protein: CASSQSQPQHF
D gene: -; J gene: TRBJ1-1; V gene: TRBV4-3; clone size: -; CDR3 DNA: TGCGCCAGCAGCCAAGGGAGGGCAGGGATTGAAGCTTTCTTT; CDR3 protein: CASSQGRAGIEAFF
D gene: -; J gene: TRBJ2-1; V gene: TRBV7-9; clone size: -; CDR3 DNA: TGTGCCAGCAGCTACCCCAGTGCCCTACCTTCCCATGAGCAGTTCTTC; CDR3 protein: CASSYPSALPSHEQFF
D gene: TRBD1; J gene: TRBJ1-2; V gene: TRBV3-1/TRBV3-2; clone size: -; CDR3 DNA: TGTGCCAGCAGCCACCGGGGACAGGGGCCCCGAGCGAGCTTATATGGCTACACCTTC; CDR3 protein: CASSHRGQGPRASLYGYTF
D gene: -; J gene: TRBJ1-3; V gene: TRBV11-2; clone size: -; CDR3 DNA: TGTGCCAGCAGCTTAGTATCTGGAAACACCATATATTTT; CDR3 protein: CASSLVSGNTIYF
D gene: -; J gene: TRBJ2-7; V gene: TRBV10-2; clone size: -; CDR3 DNA: TGCGCCAGCAGTGACCTCACAGGGTCCTACGAGCAGTACTTC; CDR3 protein: CASSDLTGSYEQYF
D gene: -; J gene: TRBJ2-7; V gene: TRBV5-5; clone size: once; CDR3 DNA: TGTGCCAGCAGTCTCGGGGTCTGGAACGAGCAGTACTTC; CDR3 protein: CASSLGVWNEQYF
D gene: TRBD1; J gene: TRBJ1-2; V gene: TRBV2; clone size: -; CDR3 DNA: TGTGCCCGCTGGGGAGGGGGCGGGGGCTACACCTTC; CDR3 protein: CARWGGGGGYTF
D gene: TRBD2; J gene: TRBJ2-5; V gene: TRBV24-1; clone size: -; CDR3 DNA: TGTGCCACCAGTGACCCCCCCTCAGCGGGAGGGCAAGAGACCCAGTACTTC; CDR3 protein: CATSDPPSAGGQETQYF
D gene: -; J gene: TRBJ1-3; V gene: TRBV3-1/TRBV3-2; clone size: -; CDR3 DNA: TGTGCCAGCAGCCAGGGCGGCACCATATATTTT; CDR3 protein: CASSQGGTIYF
D gene: TRBD1; J gene: TRBJ2-1; V gene: TRBV7-2; clone size: -; CDR3 DNA: TGTGCCAGCAGGGGACAGACAGGGGCCTCCTACAATGAGCAGTTCTTC; CDR3 protein: CASRGQTGASYNEQFF